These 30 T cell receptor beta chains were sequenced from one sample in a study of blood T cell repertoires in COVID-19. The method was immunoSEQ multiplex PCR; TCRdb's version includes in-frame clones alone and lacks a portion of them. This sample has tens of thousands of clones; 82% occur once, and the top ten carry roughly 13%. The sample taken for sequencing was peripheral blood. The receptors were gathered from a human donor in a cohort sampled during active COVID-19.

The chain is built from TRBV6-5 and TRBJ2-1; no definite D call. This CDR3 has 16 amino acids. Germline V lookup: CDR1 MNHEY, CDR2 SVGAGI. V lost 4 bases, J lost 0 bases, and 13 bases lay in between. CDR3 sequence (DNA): TGTGCCAGCAGTTTCAAAGGAGTAAGCTCCTACAATGAGCAGTTCTTC. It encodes CASSFKGVSSYNEQFF.

Written as DNA, the CDR3 is TGTGCCAGCTCACCGCGAAAAGGACAGGGAGAAAGAACTGAAGCTTTCTTT. The encoded protein is CASSPRKGQGERTEAFF. This chain uses TRBV18 with TRBJ1-1; TRBD1 agrees at 8 bases. Trimming removed 3 bases from V and 5 bases from J; junction bases left unmatched: 14. Germline V gives CDR1 KGHSH, CDR2 LQKENI. CDR3 length: 17 residues.

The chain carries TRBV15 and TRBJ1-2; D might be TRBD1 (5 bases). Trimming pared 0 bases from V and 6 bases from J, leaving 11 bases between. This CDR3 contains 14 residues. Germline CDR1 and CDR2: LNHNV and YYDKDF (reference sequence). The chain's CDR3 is CATSRDRATDGYTF. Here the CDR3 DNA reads TGTGCCACCAGCAGAGATCGGGCGACAGATGGCTACACCTTC.

The CDR3 DNA reads TGTGCCAGCAGCCAAGGGACAGGTGAAAAACTGTTTTTT. This sequence encodes CASSQGTGEKLFF. The chain links TRBV11-2 to TRBJ1-4; 8 nucleotides line up with TRBD1. The length of the CDR3 is 13 residues. Trimming at V came to 5 bases and at J to 7 bases, leaving 3 bases not matched to a gene. Germline-derived CDR1 and CDR2 are SGHAT and FQNNGV.

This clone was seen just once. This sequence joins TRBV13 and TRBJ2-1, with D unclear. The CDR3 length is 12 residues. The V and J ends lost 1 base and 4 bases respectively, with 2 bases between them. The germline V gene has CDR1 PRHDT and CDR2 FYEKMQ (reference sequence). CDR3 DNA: TGTGCCAGCAGCTTAGCTTACAATGAGCAGTTCTTC. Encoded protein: CASSLAYNEQFF.

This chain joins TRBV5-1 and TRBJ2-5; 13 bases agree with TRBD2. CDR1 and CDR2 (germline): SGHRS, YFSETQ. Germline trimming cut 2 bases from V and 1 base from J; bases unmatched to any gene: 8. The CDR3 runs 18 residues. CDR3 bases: TGCGCCAGCAGCTTAGGGACGGGACTAGCGGGGATCCAAGAGACCCAGTACTTC. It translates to CASSLGTGLAGIQETQYF.

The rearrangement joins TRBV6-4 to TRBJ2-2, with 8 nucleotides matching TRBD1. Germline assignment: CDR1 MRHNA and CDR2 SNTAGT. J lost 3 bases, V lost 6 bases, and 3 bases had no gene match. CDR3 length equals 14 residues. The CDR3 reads CASRTTGDTGELFF. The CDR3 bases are TGTGCCAGCAGGACGACAGGGGACACCGGGGAGCTGTTTTTT.

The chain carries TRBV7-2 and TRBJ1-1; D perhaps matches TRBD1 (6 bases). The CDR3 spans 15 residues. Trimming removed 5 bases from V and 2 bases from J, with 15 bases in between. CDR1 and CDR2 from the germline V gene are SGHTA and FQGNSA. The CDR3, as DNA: TGTGCCAGCAGCCAAATGGGACACCCCAACACTGAAGCTTTCTTT. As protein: CASSQMGHPNTEAFF.

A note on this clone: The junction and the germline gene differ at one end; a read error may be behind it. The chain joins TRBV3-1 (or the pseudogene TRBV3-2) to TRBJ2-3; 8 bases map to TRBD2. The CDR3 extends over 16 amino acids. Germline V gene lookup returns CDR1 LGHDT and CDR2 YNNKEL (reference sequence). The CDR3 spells CASTQWGSGGTDTQYF. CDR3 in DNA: TGTGCCAGCACCCAATGGGGTAGCGGGGGCACAGATACGCAGTATTTT.

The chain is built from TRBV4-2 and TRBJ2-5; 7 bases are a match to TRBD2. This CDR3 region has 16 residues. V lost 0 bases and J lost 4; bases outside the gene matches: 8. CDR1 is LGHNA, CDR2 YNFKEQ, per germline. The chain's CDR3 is CASSQDLSAGLETQYF. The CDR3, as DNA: TGTGCCAGCAGCCAAGATTTGTCAGCGGGGTTAGAGACCCAGTACTTC.

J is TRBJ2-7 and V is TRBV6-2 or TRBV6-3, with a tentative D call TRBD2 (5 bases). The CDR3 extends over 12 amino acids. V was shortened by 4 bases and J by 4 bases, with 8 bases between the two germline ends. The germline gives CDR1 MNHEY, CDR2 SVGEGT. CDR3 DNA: TGTGCCAGCAGTTCTCCGGGGTACGAGCAGTACGTC. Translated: CASSSPGYEQYV.

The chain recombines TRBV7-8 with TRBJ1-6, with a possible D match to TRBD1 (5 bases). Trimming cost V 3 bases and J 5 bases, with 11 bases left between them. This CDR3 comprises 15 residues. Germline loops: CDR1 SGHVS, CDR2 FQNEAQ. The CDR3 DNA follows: TGTGCCAGCAGCTTCCCCCAGGGTAATAATTCACCCCTCCACTTT. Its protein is CASSFPQGNNSPLHF.

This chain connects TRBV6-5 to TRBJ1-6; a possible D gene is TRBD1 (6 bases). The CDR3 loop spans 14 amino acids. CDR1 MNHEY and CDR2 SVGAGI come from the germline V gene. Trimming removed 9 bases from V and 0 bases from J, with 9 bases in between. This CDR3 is CASTGSSYNSPLHF. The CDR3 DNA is TGTGCCAGTACAGGGAGCTCCTATAATTCACCCCTCCACTTT.

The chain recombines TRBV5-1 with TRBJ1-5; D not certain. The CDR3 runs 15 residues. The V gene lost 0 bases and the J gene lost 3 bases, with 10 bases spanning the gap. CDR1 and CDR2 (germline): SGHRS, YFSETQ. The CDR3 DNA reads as TGCGCCAGCAGCTTGGGTAATCTTAACAATCAGCCCCAGCATTTT. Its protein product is CASSLGNLNNQPQHF.

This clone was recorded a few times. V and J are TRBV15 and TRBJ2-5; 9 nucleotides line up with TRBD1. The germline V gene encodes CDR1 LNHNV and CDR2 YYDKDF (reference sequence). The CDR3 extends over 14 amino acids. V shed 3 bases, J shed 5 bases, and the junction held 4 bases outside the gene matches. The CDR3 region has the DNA TGTGCCACCAGCAGTAGGGACAGGGTCGAGACCCAGTACTTC. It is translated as CATSSRDRVETQYF.

CDR3 region: CASSSGDRWTASPLHF. In nucleotides, the CDR3 is TGCGCCAGCAGCTCAGGGGACAGATGGACAGCTTCACCCCTCCACTTT. V gene TRBV5-1 combines with J gene TRBJ1-6; 7 bases map to TRBD1. Trimming at V came to 3 bases and at J to 9 bases, leaving 12 bases not matched to a gene. In germline, CDR1 is SGHRS, CDR2 YFSETQ. The CDR3 totals 16 residues.

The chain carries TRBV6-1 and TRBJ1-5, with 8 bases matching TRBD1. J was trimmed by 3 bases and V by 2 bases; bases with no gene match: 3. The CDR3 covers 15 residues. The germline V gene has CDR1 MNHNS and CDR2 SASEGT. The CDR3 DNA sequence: TGTGCCAGCAGTGAAAACAGGGGGTCCAATCAGCCCCAGCATTTT. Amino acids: CASSENRGSNQPQHF.

This chain's CDR3 is CASRPPGGAVKLFF. Here the CDR3 DNA reads TGTGCCAGCAGACCCCCAGGGGGCGCAGTCAAACTGTTTTTT. The genes are TRBV5-5 and TRBJ1-4; 8 bases agree with TRBD1. Germline V gene sequence: CDR1 SGHKS, CDR2 YYEKEE (reference sequence). The CDR3 covers 14 residues. Trimming took 5 bases from V and 11 from J; bases not matched to a gene: 11.

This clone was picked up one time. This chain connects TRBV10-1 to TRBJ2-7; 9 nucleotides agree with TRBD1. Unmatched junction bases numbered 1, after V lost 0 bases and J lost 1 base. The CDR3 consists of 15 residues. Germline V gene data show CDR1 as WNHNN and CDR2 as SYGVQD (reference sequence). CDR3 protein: CASSESGTGSYEQYF. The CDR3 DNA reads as TGCGCCAGCAGTGAGTCCGGGACAGGGTCCTACGAGCAGTACTTC.

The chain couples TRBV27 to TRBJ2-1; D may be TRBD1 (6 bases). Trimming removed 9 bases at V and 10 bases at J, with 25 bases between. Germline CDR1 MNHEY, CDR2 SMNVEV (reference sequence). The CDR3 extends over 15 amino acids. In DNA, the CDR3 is TGTGCCAGTCAGACCTTCCGGGGAACGCAGGGGGAGCAGTTCTTC. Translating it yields CASQTFRGTQGEQFF.

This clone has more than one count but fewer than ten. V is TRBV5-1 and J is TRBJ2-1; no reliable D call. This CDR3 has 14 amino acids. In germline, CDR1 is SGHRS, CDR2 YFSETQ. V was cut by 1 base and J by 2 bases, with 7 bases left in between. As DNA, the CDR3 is TGCGCCAGCAGCTTGATGTCTACCTACAATGAGCAGTTCTTC. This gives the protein CASSLMSTYNEQFF.

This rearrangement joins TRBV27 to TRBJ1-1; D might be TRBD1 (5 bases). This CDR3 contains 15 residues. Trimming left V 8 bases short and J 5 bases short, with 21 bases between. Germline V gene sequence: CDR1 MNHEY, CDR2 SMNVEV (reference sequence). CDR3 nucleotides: TGTGCCAGCTCCGCGAAAGCCCCCAAGGGGACTGAAGCTTTCTTT. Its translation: CASSAKAPKGTEAFF.

CDR3 in amino acids: CASSISTGANTGELFF. For the CDR3, the DNA is TGTGCCAGCAGCATTTCGACAGGTGCAAACACCGGGGAGCTGTTTTTT. The V gene is TRBV2, the J gene TRBJ2-2, with TRBD1 as a possible D gene (6 bases). Germline V gene lookup returns CDR1 SNHLY and CDR2 FYNNEI. This CDR3 spans 16 amino acids. Trimming took off 6 bases at V and 2 bases at J, with 16 bases between the two ends.

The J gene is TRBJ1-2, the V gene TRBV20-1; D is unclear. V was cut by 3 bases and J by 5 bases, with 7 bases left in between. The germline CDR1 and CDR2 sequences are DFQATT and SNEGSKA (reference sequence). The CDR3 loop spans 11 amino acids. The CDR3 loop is CSARESYGYTF. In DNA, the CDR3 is TGCAGTGCTAGGGAGTCATATGGCTACACCTTC.

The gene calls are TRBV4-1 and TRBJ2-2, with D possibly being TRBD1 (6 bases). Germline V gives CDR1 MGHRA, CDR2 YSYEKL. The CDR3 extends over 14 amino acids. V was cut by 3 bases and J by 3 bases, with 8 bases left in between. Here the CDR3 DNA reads TGCGCCAGCAGCCAGGACAGCTACACCGGGGAGCTGTTTTTT. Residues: CASSQDSYTGELFF.

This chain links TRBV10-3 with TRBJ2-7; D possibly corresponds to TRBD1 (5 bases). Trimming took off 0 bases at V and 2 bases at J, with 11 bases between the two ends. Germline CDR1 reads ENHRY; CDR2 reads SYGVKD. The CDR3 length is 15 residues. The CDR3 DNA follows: TGTGCCATCAGTGAGTCGGGTGCAGGGCCCTACGAGCAGTACTTC. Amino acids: CAISESGAGPYEQYF.

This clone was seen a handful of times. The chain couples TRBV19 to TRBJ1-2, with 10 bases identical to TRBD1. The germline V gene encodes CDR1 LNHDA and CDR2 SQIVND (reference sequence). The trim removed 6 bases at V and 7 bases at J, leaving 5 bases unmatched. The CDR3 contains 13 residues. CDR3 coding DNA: TGTGCCAGTAGCCCGGGACAGGGGTTTGGCTACACCTTC. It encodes CASSPGQGFGYTF.

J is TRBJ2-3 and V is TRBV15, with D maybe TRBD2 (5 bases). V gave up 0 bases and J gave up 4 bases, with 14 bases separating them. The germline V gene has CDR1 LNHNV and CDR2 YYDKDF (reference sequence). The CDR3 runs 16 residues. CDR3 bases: TGTGCCACCAGCAGAGAGGGTTCGCGGGCCGCAGATACGCAGTATTTT. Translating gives CATSREGSRAADTQYF.

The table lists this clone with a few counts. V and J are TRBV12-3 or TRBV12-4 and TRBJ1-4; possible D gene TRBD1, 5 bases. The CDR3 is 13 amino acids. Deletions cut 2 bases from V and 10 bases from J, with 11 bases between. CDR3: CASSLPREGKLFF. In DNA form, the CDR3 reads TGTGCCAGCAGTTTACCCAGGGAGGGAAAACTGTTTTTT.

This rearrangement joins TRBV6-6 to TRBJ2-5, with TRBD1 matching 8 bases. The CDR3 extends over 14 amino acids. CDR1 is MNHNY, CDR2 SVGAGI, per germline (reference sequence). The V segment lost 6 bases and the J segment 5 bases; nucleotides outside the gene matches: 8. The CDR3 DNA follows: TGTGCCAGCAGGCAATCGACAGGGGTGGAGACCCAGTACTTC. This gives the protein CASRQSTGVETQYF.